The 20 T cell receptor beta chains below come from one sample, sequenced in a study of OX40 agonist ivuxolimab in advanced cancers. Repertoires were generated with immunoSEQ multiplex PCR, while TCRdb's copy carries only in-frame clones and drops some. The sample holds 48,000 or so clones, 85% to 95% seen once. Sequencing used CD4+ or CD8+ T cells sorted from blood, obtained in a trial of the OX40 agonist ivuxolimab. These receptors came from an adult with an advanced solid tumor such as melanoma, head and neck, liver or kidney cancer.

This sequence joins TRBV6-1 and TRBJ2-3; 9 bases line up with TRBD2. CDR3 length: 20 amino acids. Germline trimming cut 3 bases from V and 0 bases from J; bases unmatched to any gene: 16. Germline CDR1 MNHNS, CDR2 SASEGT. CDR3 coding DNA: TGTGCCAGCAGTGAGGTCAGGACTAGCGCAAAAACCGCTAGCACAGATACGCAGTATTTT. Encoded protein: CASSEVRTSAKTASTDTQYF.

The chain has TRBV7-6 and TRBJ2-3, with a tentative D call TRBD2 (5 bases). Trimming pared 3 bases from V and 2 bases from J, leaving 12 bases between. The germline gives CDR1 SGHVS, CDR2 FNYEAQ. CDR3 length: 15 amino acids. The CDR3 region is CASSFSDGDTDTQYF. CDR3 DNA: TGTGCCAGCAGCTTCTCCGACGGGGACACAGATACGCAGTATTTT.

In its sample, this clone was seen once. The chain links TRBV7-6 to TRBJ1-2, with 7 bases matching TRBD1. CDR3 length: 14 amino acids. V was pared by 1 base and J by 4 bases, with 3 bases of the junction left unmatched. Germline assignment: CDR1 SGHVS and CDR2 FNYEAQ. CDR3: CASSLGGQSYGYTF. The DNA of the CDR3 is TGTGCCAGCAGCTTAGGGGGACAGTCCTATGGCTACACCTTC.

In the case of this clone: Other nucleotide sequences from this sample produce the same CDR3. The chain employs TRBV4-1 and TRBJ2-1, with 13 positions matching TRBD2. This CDR3 has 17 amino acids. Trimming cost V 0 bases and J 7 bases; bases outside gene matches: 6. CDR1 and CDR2 (germline): MGHRA, YSYEKL. CDR3 in amino acids: CASSQEGTSGGANEQFF. CDR3 in DNA: TGCGCCAGCAGCCAAGAAGGAACTAGCGGGGGGGCAAATGAGCAGTTCTTC.

In nucleotides, the CDR3 is TGTGCCAGCAGCTCCGACCAAAACACTGAAGCTTTCTTT. It yields the protein CASSSDQNTEAFF. The V call is TRBV5-4, the J call TRBJ1-1, with D uncertain. The CDR3 loop spans 13 amino acids. Trimming shortened V by 3 bases and J by 2 bases, and 8 bases separated the two germline ends. The V gene's germline CDR1 is SGHNT and CDR2 YYREEE (reference sequence).

The V call is TRBV6-6, the J call TRBJ2-1; D not certain. The CDR3 length is 12 residues. Trimming took off 2 bases at V and 4 bases at J, with 3 bases between the two ends. CDR1 and CDR2 from the germline V gene are MNHNY and SVGAGI (reference sequence). This CDR3 is CASSYEYNEQFF. DNA of the CDR3: TGTGCCAGCAGTTACGAGTACAATGAGCAGTTCTTC.

V and J are TRBV19 and TRBJ1-5; no definite D call. Germline V gene sequence: CDR1 LNHDA, CDR2 SQIVND (reference sequence). The CDR3 has 15 residues. V was shortened by 1 base and J by 0 bases, with 7 bases between the two germline ends. The CDR3 region is CASSIVPYSNQPQHF. CDR3 nucleotides: TGTGCCAGTAGTATAGTCCCATATAGCAATCAGCCCCAGCATTTT.

V gene TRBV7-9 combines with J gene TRBJ1-1; 9 bases match TRBD1. Germline CDR1 and CDR2: SEHNR and FQNEAQ (reference sequence). The CDR3 runs 16 residues. The V segment lost 0 bases and the J segment 2 bases; nucleotides outside the gene matches: 4. The CDR3 loop reads CASSLAETGGNTEAFF. In DNA, the CDR3 is TGTGCCAGCAGCTTAGCGGAGACAGGGGGTAACACTGAAGCTTTCTTT.

Comment on this clone: The junction departs from the called germline gene at one end, perhaps through a read error. The chain joins TRBV7-7 to TRBJ2-5; TRBD2 matches at 12 bases. The CDR3 sequence is 14 residues long. CDR1 is SSHAT, CDR2 FNYEAQ, per germline (reference sequence). This CDR3 reads CASSRTSGEETQYF. The CDR3 nucleotides are TGTGCTAGCAGCCGGACTAGCGGGGAAGAGACCCAGTACTTC.

V usage is TRBV27 and J usage is TRBJ2-6; D unresolved. Trimming stripped 8 bases from V and 2 bases from J, with 19 bases between. This CDR3 has 17 amino acids. Germline V lookup: CDR1 MNHEY, CDR2 SMNVEV (reference sequence). The CDR3 DNA reads as TGTGCCAGCGGAGAGGAACAGCGTGAAACTGGGGCCAACGTCCTGACTTTC. This codes for CASGEEQRETGANVLTF. The full variable domain, with the rest looked up from reference TRBV27 and TRBJ2-6, is EAQVTQNPRYLITVTGKKLTVTCSQNMNHEYMSWYRQDPGLGLRQIYYSMNVEVTDKGDVPEGYKVSRKEKRNFPLILESPSPNQTSLYFCASGEEQRETGANVLTFGAGSRLTVL.

The chain combines TRBV11-2 with TRBJ1-2; D is ambiguous. The CDR3 is 13 amino acids. V lost 4 bases and J lost 8, with 14 bases in between. Germline CDR1 and CDR2: SGHAT and FQNNGV. CDR3 sequence reads: CASSSVLTEGYTF. The CDR3, as DNA: TGTGCCAGCAGCTCCGTCCTCACCGAGGGCTACACCTTC. Variable domain in full (rest from reference TRBV11-2 and TRBJ1-2): EAGVAQSPRYKIIEKRQSVAFWCNPISGHATLYWYQQILGQGPKLLIQFQNNGVVDDSQLPKDRFSAERLKGVDSTLKIQPAKLEDSAVYLCASSSVLTEGYTFGSGTRLTVV.

The rearrangement uses TRBV2 and TRBJ2-2; no clear D. Germline V gene data show CDR1 as SNHLY and CDR2 as FYNNEI. Trimming stripped 4 bases from V and 3 bases from J, with 6 bases between. The CDR3 runs to 13 residues. The CDR3 region is CASSGGDTGELFF. CDR3 in DNA: TGTGCCAGCAGTGGGGGTGACACCGGGGAGCTGTTTTTT.

The gene calls are TRBV7-9 and TRBJ2-3, with no clear D. V was trimmed by 8 bases and J by 1 base, leaving 7 bases between them. CDR1 and CDR2 from the germline V gene are SEHNR and FQNEAQ (reference sequence). The CDR3 sequence is 12 residues long. The CDR3 here is CASSIGTDTQYF. Here the CDR3 DNA reads TGTGCCAGCTCTATTGGCACAGATACGCAGTATTTT.

This clone was observed once. J is TRBJ2-1 and V is TRBV18; 7 nucleotides match TRBD1. V lost 6 bases to trimming and J lost 8 bases; unmatched junction nucleotides: 7. CDR1 KGHSH and CDR2 LQKENI come from the germline V gene. The CDR3 consists of 13 residues. The CDR3 loop is CASSPGGGDEQFF. Written as DNA, the CDR3 is TGTGCCAGCTCTCCAGGGGGTGGAGATGAGCAGTTCTTC.

V usage is TRBV10-1 and J usage is TRBJ2-1, with D perhaps TRBD2 (6 bases). Germline values: CDR1 WNHNN, CDR2 SYGVQD (reference sequence). V gave up 6 bases and J gave up 7 bases, with 13 bases separating them. The CDR3 has 13 residues. The CDR3 coding sequence is TGCGCCAGCAGCGACGGGGGAACGAATGAGCAGTTCTTC. This encodes CASSDGGTNEQFF.

This clone is a singleton in its sample. This chain links TRBV27 with TRBJ2-1; D unresolved. Germline CDR1 and CDR2: MNHEY and SMNVEV (reference sequence). V was cut by 6 bases and J by 0 bases, with 9 bases left in between. This CDR3 comprises 14 residues. CDR3 sequence reads: CASRGLSSYNEQFF. DNA of the CDR3: TGTGCCAGCAGGGGATTAAGCTCCTACAATGAGCAGTTCTTC.

This rearrangement joins TRBV10-1 to TRBJ2-1, with 10 bases fitting TRBD2. Trimming at V came to 3 bases and at J to 0 bases, leaving 11 bases not matched to a gene. The CDR3 sequence is 19 residues long. Germline values: CDR1 WNHNN, CDR2 SYGVQD (reference sequence). As DNA, the CDR3 is TGCGCCAGCAGTGATAGGGTAGCGGGGGGCCGGAGCTCCTACAATGAGCAGTTCTTC. Its translation: CASSDRVAGGRSSYNEQFF.

Only one count was recorded for this clone. The rearrangement links TRBV14 to TRBJ2-1; D is unclear. Germline loops: CDR1 SGHDN, CDR2 FVKESK. Trimming shortened V by 0 bases and J by 0 bases, and 15 bases separated the two germline ends. The CDR3 has 18 amino acids. CDR3 coding DNA: TGTGCCAGCAGCCAAGATCGTTCGGAAGCGAGCTCCTACAATGAGCAGTTCTTC. This sequence encodes CASSQDRSEASSYNEQFF.

The V call is TRBV9, the J call TRBJ2-2; D not resolved. The V end lost 0 bases, the J end lost 5 bases, and 14 bases lay between the germline ends. The CDR3 spans 16 residues. Germline values: CDR1 SGDLS, CDR2 YYNGEE. The CDR3 reads CASSVAHGVRTGELFF. For the CDR3, the DNA is TGTGCCAGCAGCGTAGCCCATGGGGTTCGAACCGGGGAGCTGTTTTTT.

This clone was seen a single time. This sequence joins TRBV4-1 and TRBJ1-2; possible D gene TRBD1, 5 bases. CDR1 and CDR2 from the germline V gene are MGHRA and YSYEKL. The CDR3 totals 13 residues. The ends were cut back, 1 base at V and 4 bases at J, with 7 bases in the middle. The CDR3 sequence: CASSQGQGYGYTF. Here the CDR3 DNA reads TGCGCCAGCAGCCAAGGGCAGGGCTATGGCTACACCTTC.